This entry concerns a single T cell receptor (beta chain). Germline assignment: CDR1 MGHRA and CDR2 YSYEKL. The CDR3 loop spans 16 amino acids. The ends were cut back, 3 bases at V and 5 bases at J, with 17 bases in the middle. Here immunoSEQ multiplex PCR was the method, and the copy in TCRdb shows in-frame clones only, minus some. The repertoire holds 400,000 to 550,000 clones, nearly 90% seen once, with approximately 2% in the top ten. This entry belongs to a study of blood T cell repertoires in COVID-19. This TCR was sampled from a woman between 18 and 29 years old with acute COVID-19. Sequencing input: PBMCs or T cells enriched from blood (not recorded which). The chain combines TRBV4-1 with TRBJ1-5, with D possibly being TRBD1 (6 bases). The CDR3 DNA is TGCGCCAGCAGCCAGTCACCGACAGGCCCTTATCAGCCCCAGCATTTT. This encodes CASSQSPTGPYQPQHF.